This entry concerns a single TCR beta chain. The antigen it binds to is not known. No base quality values were provided; no much bigger clone lies one nucleotide off. RNA was extracted with the RNeasy kit and 0.5 to 1 ug was reverse transcribed using random hexamers. The immunoSEQ multiplex PCR assay, which covers 54 Vbeta and 13 Jbeta segments, was used to amplify TCR beta CDR3 regions. To correct PCR amplification bias, a synthetic template baseline was used for both primer optimization and computational correction. The source study handled its data this way. Reads were assigned to V, D and J genes according to IMGT and analyzed in immunoSEQ Analyzer, with only productive sequences retained. Clonality was computed as one minus Shannon entropy normalized by log2 of the number of productive unique sequences. Public and private clones were assessed among the 100 most prevalent clones of each patient and control. Susac-specific clones were defined as absent from healthy and MS cohorts, around 980 published viral clones and other ImmuneACCESS disease sequences. The public reads were reprocessed in TCRdb via fastp at Q25 and MiXCR, keeping in-frame beta chains. Each CDR3 protein gets just one entry, which takes the most common genes and DNA from the rows behind it. The authors' filters were not applied to this entry. The sample has 250,000 or so distinct CDR3 sequences on record, 90% to 95% of them singletons. The ten largest clones capture around 0.067% of the sample.

Peripheral blood CD8+ and CD4+ T cells from healthy donors, Susac syndrome patients and multiple sclerosis patients were profiled using high-throughput TCR beta sequencing. Treatment-naive patients with stable or active relapsing-remitting disease fulfilling revised McDonald criteria were used as multiple sclerosis controls. CD8+ TEMRA cells were enriched by FACS, while bulk CD8+ and CD4+ T cells were purified by magnetic negative isolation. Blood was collected in EDTA tubes and processed within 24 hours, with PBMCs isolated through density gradient centrifugation. PBMCs intended for TCR sequencing were cryopreserved in liquid nitrogen and thawed later in a water bath at 37 degrees C. Purity of sorted or isolated CD4+, CD8+ and CD8+ TEMRA cells was at least 90%. This sample is drawn from a study of CD8 T cells in Susac syndrome (dated by TCRdb to between 2018 and 2020). For the wider study: Repertoire sequencing was used to test whether CD8+ T cell activation and differentiation in Susac syndrome was antigen driven.

Trimming leaves V shorter by 2 bases and J shorter by 1 base, with the junction holding 0 bases beyond the gene matches. For CDR1 and CDR2, the germline V gene lists SQVTM and ANQGSEA. The CDR3 starts with the cysteine, ends with the phenylalanine, and has 14 residues. The DNA shown is the 42-base CDR3, in frame from base 1. Study-wide findings and limitations: The number of individuals in the TCR sequencing and HLA analysis was acknowledged as relatively small.

The source of this sequence is a human donor with multiple sclerosis. What was sequenced was CD4+ T cells from PBMCs. Recombination connected TRBV29-1 to TRBJ2-3, with 10 bases in between that match TRBD2. CDR3 region: CSVETSGGTDTQYF. The bases are TGCAGCGTTGAAACTAGCGGGGGCACAGATACGCAGTATTTT.